Below, 19 T cell receptor beta chains from the same sample are listed, as sequenced in a study of STAT5B mutations in CD4+ large granular lymphocyte leukemia. Produced via immunoSEQ multiplex PCR; TCRdb's table is partial and in-frame only. The sample has around 47,000 clones; 80% to 85% are singletons. The sequencing input was CD4+ T cells from blood buffy coats. These receptors were taken from a human donor in good health.

The chain carries TRBV9 and TRBJ2-1, with 9 bases fitting TRBD2. CDR3 length: 16 residues. V shed 0 bases and J 4 bases; nucleotides not matched to a gene: 5. The V gene's germline CDR1 is SGDLS and CDR2 YYNGEE. The CDR3 loop reads CASSVEATSGYNEQFF. The CDR3 DNA reads TGTGCCAGCAGCGTAGAAGCGACTAGCGGATACAATGAGCAGTTCTTC.

The chain joins TRBV5-1 to TRBJ1-4; 7 positions match TRBD1. After removal of 4 bases from V and 8 bases from J, the junction contained 8 bases not matched to a gene. The CDR3 is 14 residues long. Looked up from germline, CDR1 is SGHRS and CDR2 is YFSETQ. The CDR3: CASSADRAYEKLFF. As DNA, the CDR3 is TGCGCCAGCAGCGCCGACAGGGCATACGAAAAACTGTTTTTT.

The rearrangement joins TRBV4-1 to TRBJ2-2; D tentatively fits TRBD1 or TRBD2 (6 bases each). Trimming stripped 1 base from V and 7 bases from J, with 13 bases between. The CDR3 sequence is 15 residues long. CDR1 is MGHRA, CDR2 YSYEKL, per germline. For the CDR3, the DNA is TGCGCCAGCAGCCAAGCGGGGGCTGGACGCGGGGAGCTGTTTTTT. This sequence encodes CASSQAGAGRGELFF.

This rearrangement joins TRBV21-1 to TRBJ1-2; the table's D call, TRBD1, has no DNA check behind it. TRBV21-1 is a pseudogene segment. CDR3 length: 15 amino acids. CDR3 protein: CASSKGGGQGCGYTF. In DNA form, the CDR3 reads TGTGCCAGCAGCAAAGGGGGCGGACAGGGCTGTGGCTACACCTTC.

J is TRBJ2-5 and V is TRBV29-1; D ambiguous. CDR3 length equals 12 residues. The V gene's germline CDR1 is SQVTM and CDR2 ANQGSEA. Trimming left V 3 bases short and J 0 bases short, with 5 bases between. CDR3 residues: CSVDTYQETQYF. CDR3 DNA: TGCAGCGTTGATACGTACCAAGAGACCCAGTACTTC. The entire variable domain, with the rest obtained from reference TRBV29-1 and TRBJ2-5, is as follows: SAVISQKPSRDICQRGTSLTIQCQVDSQVTMMFWYRQQPGQSLTLIATANQGSEATYESGFVIDKFPISRPNLTFSTLTVSNMSPEDSSIYLCSVDTYQETQYFGPGTRLLVL.

The chain joins TRBV7-9 to TRBJ1-2; D is unresolved. The CDR3 is 11 residues long. V lost 6 bases, J lost 4 bases, and 6 bases lay in between. Germline CDR1 SEHNR, CDR2 FQNEAQ (reference sequence). The CDR3: CASSQGYGYTF. In DNA form, the CDR3 reads TGTGCCAGCAGTCAAGGCTATGGCTACACCTTC. The entire variable domain, with the rest obtained from reference TRBV7-9 and TRBJ1-2, is as follows: DTGVSQNPRHKITKRGQNVTFRCDPISEHNRLYWYRQTLGQGPEFLTYFQNEAQLEKSRLLSDRFSAERPKGSFSTLEIQRTEQGDSAMYLCASSQGYGYTFGSGTRLTVV.

The chain has TRBV6-5 and TRBJ2-3; a weak D match, TRBD1 (5 bases). The CDR3 has 15 amino acids. Trimming shortened V by 6 bases and J by 3 bases, and 16 bases separated the two germline ends. Germline V CDR1 and CDR2: MNHEY, SVGAGI. CDR3 bases: TGTGCCAGCAGCCCGGAGTATAGGGGAACAGATACGCAGTATTTT. Translated: CASSPEYRGTDTQYF.

The chain carries TRBV7-8 and TRBJ2-5; no definite D call. V lost 3 bases and J 3 bases, leaving 8 bases between the germline ends. The CDR3 has 13 amino acids. CDR1 SGHVS and CDR2 FQNEAQ come from the germline V gene. CDR3 sequence (DNA): TGTGCCAGCAGCTTGACATTGGAAGAGACCCAGTACTTC. Amino acids: CASSLTLEETQYF.

The V gene is TRBV11-3, the J gene TRBJ1-1; TRBD1 matches 7 bases. This CDR3 spans 14 amino acids. V lost 0 bases and J lost 3; bases outside the gene matches: 1. Germline assignment: CDR1 SGHNT and CDR2 YENEEA. CDR3 nucleotide sequence: TGTGCCAGCAGCTTAGAACAGGGGTACACTGAAGCTTTCTTT. Protein product: CASSLEQGYTEAFF.

The chain has TRBV7-3 and TRBJ2-1; D unclear. The CDR3 is 12 residues long. The V gene's germline CDR1 is SGHTA and CDR2 FQGTGA. V lost 8 bases and J lost 3, with 8 bases in between. The CDR3 protein is CASGPDYNEQFF. The CDR3 DNA is TGTGCCAGCGGACCGGACTACAATGAGCAGTTCTTC.

The rearrangement joins TRBV28 to TRBJ1-2, with D uncertain. Per the germline V gene, CDR1 is MDHEN and CDR2 is SYDVKM. The CDR3 is 14 amino acids. V lost 2 bases, J lost 2 bases, and 9 bases lay in between. The CDR3, as DNA: TGTGCCAGCAGTTTACCCATGGGGAACTATGGCTACACCTTC. Translated: CASSLPMGNYGYTF.

The chain's CDR3 is CASRLQGTAYNEQFF. The CDR3 DNA reads as TGTGCAAGTCGGCTACAGGGGACGGCATACAATGAGCAGTTCTTC. This chain joins TRBV12-2 and TRBJ2-1; no DNA check was done on the table's D call, TRBD1. TRBV12-2 is labeled a pseudogene. The CDR3 length is 15 residues.

The chain combines TRBV6-1 with TRBJ2-7; possible D gene TRBD1, 6 bases. V gave up 8 bases and J gave up 1 base, with 15 bases separating them. The CDR3 spans 14 residues. CDR1 MNHNS and CDR2 SASEGT come from the germline V gene. This CDR3 is CASRVRDISYEQYF. The DNA for the CDR3 is TGTGCCAGCCGGGTCCGGGACATATCCTACGAGCAGTACTTC.

As DNA, the CDR3 is TGTGCCAGCAGCTCGGGAGCGGGGGGCCCCTACGAGCAGTACTTC. It is translated as CASSSGAGGPYEQYF. The chain joins TRBV7-9 to TRBJ2-7; 9 bases line up with TRBD2. CDR3 size: 15 residues. CDR1 SEHNR and CDR2 FQNEAQ come from the germline V gene (reference sequence). Trimming removed 4 bases from V and 2 bases from J; junction bases left unmatched: 6.

V usage is TRBV5-1 and J usage is TRBJ1-3; D gene ambiguous. The CDR3 runs 15 residues. Germline V gene data show CDR1 as SGHRS and CDR2 as YFSETQ. Trimming took off 4 bases at V and 0 bases at J, with 11 bases between the two ends. CDR3 bases: TGCGCCAGCAGCATGGACGGTAGCTCTGGAAACACCATATATTTT. Translation: CASSMDGSSGNTIYF.

This sequence joins TRBV7-9 and TRBJ2-7; 9 bases fit TRBD1. CDR1 is SEHNR, CDR2 FQNEAQ, per germline (reference sequence). This CDR3 has 14 amino acids. V lost 4 bases and J lost 3; bases outside the gene matches: 4. The CDR3 loop reads CASSSQTGGYEQYF. The DNA of the CDR3 is TGTGCCAGCAGCTCCCAGACAGGGGGCTACGAGCAGTACTTC.

The V call is TRBV5-1, the J call TRBJ1-6; maybe TRBD1 (6 bases). V was clipped by 3 bases and J by 5 bases, with 15 bases between them. This CDR3 is built from 16 residues. Germline V CDR1 and CDR2: SGHRS, YFSETQ. CDR3 amino acids: CASSSGTPNNNSPLHF. CDR3 in DNA: TGCGCCAGCAGCTCCGGGACACCGAATAATAATTCACCCCTCCACTTT.

The sample holds one count of this clone. This chain joins TRBV5-3 and TRBJ1-5, with 9 bases fitting TRBD1. TRBV5-3 is assigned to the ORF class and has an uncertain function. This CDR3 has 16 residues. J was trimmed by 2 bases and V by 2 bases; bases with no gene match: 5. The CDR3 loop is CARSLNRGQGNQPQHF. CDR3 DNA sequence: TGTGCCAGAAGCTTAAACAGGGGGCAAGGCAATCAGCCCCAGCATTTT.

The rearrangement links TRBV9 to TRBJ2-5; tentatively, D is TRBD2 (5 bases). Germline V gives CDR1 SGDLS, CDR2 YYNGEE. This CDR3 is built from 15 residues. V lost 0 bases and J 3 bases, leaving 12 bases between the germline ends. CDR3 bases: TGTGCCAGCAGCGTAGGAGGACCCGGGGAAGAGACCCAGTACTTC. It specifies CASSVGGPGEETQYF.